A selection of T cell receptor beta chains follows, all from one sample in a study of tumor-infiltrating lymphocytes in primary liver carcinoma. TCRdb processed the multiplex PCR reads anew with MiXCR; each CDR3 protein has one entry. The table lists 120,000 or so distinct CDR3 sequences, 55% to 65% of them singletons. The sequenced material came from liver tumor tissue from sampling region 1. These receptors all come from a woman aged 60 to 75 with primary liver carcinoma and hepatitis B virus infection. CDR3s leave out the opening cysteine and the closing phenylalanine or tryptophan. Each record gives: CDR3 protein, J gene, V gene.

CDR3 protein: SVAGQWLGGANVLT
J gene: TRBJ2-6
V gene: TRBV29-1

CDR3 protein: ASSSRQRAGEYH
J gene: TRBJ2-3
V gene: TRBV11-1

CDR3 protein: ASSQDEGNTGNTIY
J gene: TRBJ1-3
V gene: TRBV4-2

CDR3 protein: SVEVRGRTKGVQY
J gene: TRBJ2-4
V gene: TRBV29-1

CDR3 protein: VSRFGSYYEQY
J gene: TRBJ2-7
V gene: TRBV12-3/TRBV12-4

CDR3 protein: TSSLERAKNIQY
J gene: TRBJ2-4
V gene: TRBV7-8

CDR3 protein: ASSGLAGSNTGELF
J gene: TRBJ2-2
V gene: TRBV6-5

CDR3 protein: ASSSGGLGSHLH
J gene: TRBJ1-6
V gene: TRBV6-9

CDR3 protein: ASKRASNSPLH
J gene: TRBJ1-6
V gene: TRBV28

CDR3 protein: ASSLGVSGVNVLT
J gene: TRBJ2-6
V gene: TRBV6-5

CDR3 protein: ASSRRQGGINVLT
J gene: TRBJ2-6
V gene: TRBV12-3/TRBV12-4

CDR3 protein: ASSPDRDRCHEQY
J gene: TRBJ2-7
V gene: TRBV14

CDR3 protein: ASSLGSGRADTEVF
J gene: TRBJ1-1
V gene: TRBV5-1

CDR3 protein: VISGSSGSNTGELF
J gene: TRBJ2-2
V gene: TRBV10-3

CDR3 protein: ASSQSAGTGNYGYT
J gene: TRBJ1-2
V gene: TRBV28

CDR3 protein: ASCLGDGNEQF
J gene: TRBJ2-1
V gene: TRBV11-3

CDR3 protein: APGKQEENTIY
J gene: TRBJ1-3
V gene: TRBV10-3

CDR3 protein: ASSPPWTGGGRELF
J gene: TRBJ2-2
V gene: TRBV11-1

CDR3 protein: ASSLDRAGELF
J gene: TRBJ2-2
V gene: TRBV11-2

CDR3 protein: ASSSPRDRPTDTQY
J gene: TRBJ2-3
V gene: TRBV5-1

CDR3 protein: ASSLGAPFNEQL
J gene: TRBJ2-1
V gene: TRBV11-3

CDR3 protein: ASSLGGLGNQPQH
J gene: TRBJ1-5
V gene: TRBV7-9

CDR3 protein: AGRQVRRGTEQF
J gene: TRBJ2-1
V gene: TRBV11-2

CDR3 protein: ASIPRTSVDTQY
J gene: TRBJ2-3
V gene: TRBV11-2

CDR3 protein: ASSPSGVAVHNEQI
J gene: TRBJ2-1
V gene: TRBV6-5

CDR3 protein: ASRVGLDWSGQETQY
J gene: TRBJ2-5
V gene: TRBV6-1

CDR3 protein: VTRREQGGEHY
J gene: TRBJ2-7
V gene: TRBV10-3

CDR3 protein: AAARDSLSEAF
J gene: TRBJ1-1
V gene: TRBV10-3

CDR3 protein: ASSPAPRAGATGELF
J gene: TRBJ2-2
V gene: TRBV12-3/TRBV12-4

CDR3 protein: ASSLGVRQGNQPQH
J gene: TRBJ1-5
V gene: TRBV12-3/TRBV12-4

CDR3 protein: ASSVSGQHPYEQY
J gene: TRBJ2-7
V gene: TRBV10-1